These T cell receptor beta chains were read from a single sample in a study of CD8 T cells in Susac syndrome. TCRdb reprocessed the immunoSEQ multiplex PCR reads with MiXCR, giving one entry per CDR3 protein. Of about 180,000 distinct CDR3 sequences in the sample, around 95% were seen once. Material for sequencing was CD4+ T cells from PBMCs. The receptors originated from a human donor with multiple sclerosis. Each CDR3 is given without its conserved first and last residue. Each record gives: V gene, CDR3 length, J gene, D gene, CDR3 protein. A D gene is named only where the DNA matches it firmly.

V gene: TRBV12-3/TRBV12-4
CDR3 length: 16
J gene: TRBJ2-2
D gene: TRBD2
CDR3 protein: ASSPVSLAGGGAGELF

V gene: TRBV20-1
CDR3 length: 10
J gene: TRBJ2-7
D gene: TRBD1
CDR3 protein: SARTGGYEQY

V gene: TRBV30
CDR3 length: 15
J gene: TRBJ2-1
D gene: TRBD2
CDR3 protein: AWSGDRTSGGYNEQF

V gene: TRBV7-9
CDR3 length: 14
J gene: TRBJ2-1
D gene: NA
CDR3 protein: ASSRGPGASYNEQF

V gene: TRBV7-2
CDR3 length: 13
J gene: TRBJ2-5
D gene: NA
CDR3 protein: ASSLGQGAGETQY

V gene: TRBV5-1
CDR3 length: 14
J gene: TRBJ2-5
D gene: TRBD1
CDR3 protein: ASSLVGTGNQETQY

V gene: TRBV14
CDR3 length: 14
J gene: TRBJ1-2
D gene: NA
CDR3 protein: ASSQPHVQTNYGYT

V gene: TRBV19
CDR3 length: 14
J gene: TRBJ2-1
D gene: NA
CDR3 protein: ASTSSGGRVYNEQF

V gene: TRBV3-1
CDR3 length: 11
J gene: TRBJ2-3
D gene: TRBD2
CDR3 protein: ASRRLAGNTQY

V gene: TRBV14
CDR3 length: 13
J gene: TRBJ1-1
D gene: NA
CDR3 protein: ASSPYRGVNTEAF

V gene: TRBV3-1
CDR3 length: 12
J gene: TRBJ1-2
D gene: TRBD1
CDR3 protein: ASTNLRKDRSYT

V gene: TRBV20-1
CDR3 length: 12
J gene: TRBJ2-1
D gene: NA
CDR3 protein: SAREAAKRNEQF

V gene: TRBV5-1
CDR3 length: 12
J gene: TRBJ2-5
D gene: NA
CDR3 protein: ASSLFEGRETQY

V gene: TRBV7-8
CDR3 length: 12
J gene: TRBJ2-1
D gene: TRBD1
CDR3 protein: ASSSWTGHNEQF

V gene: TRBV7-8
CDR3 length: 12
J gene: TRBJ2-5
D gene: TRBD1
CDR3 protein: ASQPDRGLETQY

V gene: TRBV2
CDR3 length: 11
J gene: TRBJ1-5
D gene: NA
CDR3 protein: ASSIGGNQPQH

V gene: TRBV4-3
CDR3 length: 12
J gene: TRBJ1-2
D gene: TRBD1
CDR3 protein: ASSPGQGLYGYT

V gene: TRBV15
CDR3 length: 10
J gene: TRBJ1-4
D gene: NA
CDR3 protein: ATSRINEKLF

V gene: TRBV12-3/TRBV12-4
CDR3 length: 10
J gene: TRBJ2-1
D gene: NA
CDR3 protein: ASSRILNEQF

V gene: TRBV20-1
CDR3 length: 10
J gene: TRBJ1-4
D gene: NA
CDR3 protein: SARPGGEKLF

V gene: TRBV10-3
CDR3 length: 12
J gene: TRBJ1-6
D gene: NA
CDR3 protein: AIRDSGINSPLH

V gene: TRBV30
CDR3 length: 9
J gene: TRBJ2-1
D gene: NA
CDR3 protein: AWSVNGWQF

V gene: TRBV5-1
CDR3 length: 14
J gene: TRBJ2-1
D gene: TRBD1
CDR3 protein: ASSSEGQGAYNEQF

V gene: TRBV24-1
CDR3 length: 11
J gene: TRBJ1-1
D gene: NA
CDR3 protein: ATRPTGNTEAF

V gene: TRBV18
CDR3 length: 12
J gene: TRBJ2-2
D gene: NA
CDR3 protein: ASSPQQDTGELF

V gene: TRBV5-1
CDR3 length: 13
J gene: TRBJ2-7
D gene: TRBD2
CDR3 protein: ASSSGLASPYEQY

V gene: TRBV24-1
CDR3 length: 13
J gene: TRBJ2-6
D gene: NA
CDR3 protein: ATSDEGSGANVLT

V gene: TRBV28
CDR3 length: 11
J gene: TRBJ2-7
D gene: TRBD2
CDR3 protein: ATGLAGRYEQY

V gene: TRBV5-4
CDR3 length: 11
J gene: TRBJ2-7
D gene: NA
CDR3 protein: ASSLPPSSEQY

V gene: TRBV27
CDR3 length: 14
J gene: TRBJ1-5
D gene: NA
CDR3 protein: ASSLRLGPGNQPQH

V gene: TRBV20-1
CDR3 length: 12
J gene: TRBJ2-7
D gene: TRBD2
CDR3 protein: SATGGGALYEQY

V gene: TRBV5-1
CDR3 length: 11
J gene: TRBJ2-5
D gene: NA
CDR3 protein: ASSKTAFETQY

V gene: TRBV7-9
CDR3 length: 14
J gene: TRBJ2-3
D gene: TRBD2
CDR3 protein: ASSSRLAGSTDTQY

V gene: TRBV5-6
CDR3 length: 12
J gene: TRBJ2-5
D gene: NA
CDR3 protein: ASSNRWPQETQY

V gene: TRBV20-1
CDR3 length: 12
J gene: TRBJ2-1
D gene: TRBD2
CDR3 protein: SAKGTSGLNEQF

V gene: TRBV20-1
CDR3 length: 11
J gene: TRBJ2-3
D gene: NA
CDR3 protein: SASEGGSDTQY

V gene: TRBV20-1
CDR3 length: 11
J gene: TRBJ2-7
D gene: NA
CDR3 protein: SASGGPSYEQY

V gene: TRBV12-3/TRBV12-4
CDR3 length: 11
J gene: TRBJ2-7
D gene: NA
CDR3 protein: ASSQGLLYEQY

V gene: TRBV6-5
CDR3 length: 13
J gene: TRBJ2-3
D gene: TRBD2
CDR3 protein: ASSRTSGGTDTQY

V gene: TRBV5-1
CDR3 length: 11
J gene: TRBJ2-1
D gene: TRBD1
CDR3 protein: ASSADRGNEQF

V gene: TRBV30
CDR3 length: 11
J gene: TRBJ2-1
D gene: TRBD2
CDR3 protein: AWSLWGGNEQF

V gene: TRBV4-1
CDR3 length: 13
J gene: TRBJ2-3
D gene: NA
CDR3 protein: ASSQVGAPLDTQY

V gene: TRBV5-1
CDR3 length: 12
J gene: TRBJ1-2
D gene: NA
CDR3 protein: ASSLDGGYYGYT

V gene: TRBV3-1
CDR3 length: 14
J gene: TRBJ2-7
D gene: TRBD2
CDR3 protein: ASSRGLAGGQHEQY

V gene: TRBV7-8
CDR3 length: 12
J gene: TRBJ2-7
D gene: NA
CDR3 protein: ASSTSRASYEQY

V gene: TRBV29-1
CDR3 length: 12
J gene: TRBJ2-1
D gene: NA
CDR3 protein: SVVGRGGYNEQF

V gene: TRBV5-1
CDR3 length: 11
J gene: TRBJ2-7
D gene: NA
CDR3 protein: ASRWQQGPEQY